A single sample is the source of the 19 T cell receptor beta chains below, sequenced in a study of T-cell memory formation after mild COVID-19. TCRdb re-called the 5' RACE reads with MiXCR, one entry per CDR3 protein. The sample yields roughly 560,000 distinct CDR3 sequences, about 20% seen once. The specimen was PBMCs or a T cell subset sorted from them (not recorded which). The source is an adult woman who had mild COVID-19 (a few samples of this study predate the infection). Cell type and time point are not known.

This clonotype was recorded once. The rearrangement links TRBV4-2 to TRBJ2-3; TRBD2 agrees at 15 bases. Germline V gene lookup returns CDR1 LGHNA and CDR2 YNFKEQ. The CDR3 totals 20 residues. Germline trimming cut 2 bases from V and 2 bases from J; bases unmatched to any gene: 11. The CDR3 DNA sequence: TGTGCCAGCAGCCAACCCCCCGGGACTAGCGGGAGGCCAAACACAGATACGCAGTATTTT. It is translated as CASSQPPGTSGRPNTDTQYF.

The chain is built from TRBV11-3 and TRBJ2-1, with 8 bases identical to TRBD2. Germline V gene sequence: CDR1 SGHNT, CDR2 YENEEA. V lost 2 bases to trimming and J lost 10 bases; unmatched junction nucleotides: 13. The CDR3 has 16 amino acids. This chain's CDR3 is CASSLPSGPLSEEQFF. CDR3 DNA: TGTGCCAGCAGCTTACCTAGCGGGCCGCTGAGTGAAGAGCAGTTCTTC.

V and J are TRBV19 and TRBJ2-7; 7 nucleotides align to TRBD2. J gave up 2 bases and V 3 bases, and 4 bases lay outside the gene matches. There are 14 residues in the CDR3. Per germline, CDR1 LNHDA and CDR2 SQIVND (reference sequence). The CDR3: CASSIQRGPYEQYF. In DNA, the CDR3 is TGTGCCAGTAGTATCCAGCGGGGACCCTACGAGCAGTACTTC.

The chain combines TRBV19 with TRBJ2-2; 8 nucleotides agree with TRBD2. CDR1 LNHDA and CDR2 SQIVND come from the germline V gene (reference sequence). The CDR3 runs 16 residues. V was clipped by 5 bases and J by 4 bases; unmatched bases: 9. Here the CDR3 reads CASSFPAGVFTGELFF. DNA of the CDR3: TGTGCCAGTAGTTTTCCAGCGGGAGTGTTCACCGGGGAGCTGTTTTTT.

The gene calls are TRBV5-5 and TRBJ2-5, with D possibly matching TRBD1 (6 bases). This CDR3 contains 14 residues. Per germline, CDR1 SGHKS and CDR2 YYEKEE (reference sequence). Trimming removed 4 bases from V and 5 bases from J, with 15 bases in between. The CDR3 spells CASSIQGRGETQYF. The CDR3 region has the DNA TGTGCCAGCAGCATACAGGGTAGGGGGGAGACCCAGTACTTC. Supplemented by reference TRBV5-5 and TRBJ2-5, the full variable domain reads DAGVTQSPTHLIKTRGQQVTLRCSPISGHKSVSWYQQVLGQGPQFIFQYYEKEERGRGNFPDRFSARQFPNYSSELNVNALLLGDSALYLCASSIQGRGETQYFGPGTRLLVL.

The rearrangement joins TRBV4-1 to TRBJ2-3, with D uncertain. The CDR3 has 14 residues. V was pared by 6 bases and J by 8 bases, with 18 bases between. From germline, CDR1 is MGHRA and CDR2 YSYEKL. The CDR3, as DNA: TGCGCCAGCAGTCCAAACCCAGTCTCCGGTACGCAGTATTTT. Translated: CASSPNPVSGTQYF.

CDR3 loop: CASSPPTSGRYNEQFF. In DNA form, the CDR3 reads TGTGCCAGCAGCCCCCCGACTAGCGGGAGGTATAATGAGCAGTTCTTC. The chain carries TRBV7-9 and TRBJ2-1; TRBD2 matches 13 bases. This CDR3 has 16 amino acids. CDR1 SEHNR and CDR2 FQNEAQ come from the germline V gene (reference sequence). After removal of 5 bases from V and 7 bases from J, the junction contained 8 bases not matched to a gene.

This sequence joins TRBV30 and TRBJ2-5, with D possibly matching TRBD2 (6 bases). The CDR3 spans 16 residues. Germline V gene data show CDR1 as GTSNPN and CDR2 as SVGIG (reference sequence). V lost 2 bases, J lost 2 bases, and 18 bases lay in between. The CDR3 loop reads CAWSQGHSRGQETQYF. CDR3 nucleotides: TGTGCCTGGAGTCAAGGACACTCTCGGGGGCAAGAGACCCAGTACTTC.

This clonotype was counted only a few times. The V and J genes are TRBV5-1 and TRBJ2-3; D remains unclear. V dropped 2 bases and J dropped 6 bases, with 10 bases sitting between them. Germline V gives CDR1 SGHRS, CDR2 YFSETQ. The CDR3 contains 13 residues. The CDR3 coding sequence is TGCGCCAGCAGCTTCACCTTAGGGGATACGCAGTATTTT. Translated, it gives CASSFTLGDTQYF.

This sequence joins TRBV7-6 and TRBJ2-1, with unresolved D. This CDR3 comprises 12 residues. The V gene lost 5 bases and the J gene lost 10 bases, with 12 bases spanning the gap. CDR1 SGHVS and CDR2 FNYEAQ come from the germline V gene. CDR3 protein: CASSLAASEQFF. CDR3 coding DNA: TGTGCCAGCAGCCTTGCGGCCAGCGAGCAGTTCTTC.

J is TRBJ2-1 and V is TRBV7-6, with no clear D. The CDR3 is 13 residues long. Germline V CDR1 and CDR2: SGHVS, FNYEAQ. Between the trimmed V and J ends, which lost 5 bases and 6 bases, there was a span of 11 bases. The CDR3 nucleotides read TGTGCCAGCAGCCCGGACGGAGTCAATGAGCAGTTCTTC. Its translation is CASSPDGVNEQFF.

This clonotype was counted only a few times. The chain couples TRBV6-1 to TRBJ1-2; D gene unclear. Germline CDR1 is MNHNS and CDR2 is SASEGT. Trimming removed 2 bases at V and 4 bases at J, with 14 bases between. The CDR3 is 15 amino acids. DNA for the CDR3: TGTGCCAGCAGTGAAATGGGCCGCCTGGGCTATGGCTACACCTTC. It yields the protein CASSEMGRLGYGYTF.

This clonotype was recorded many times. The J gene is TRBJ2-1, the V gene TRBV5-1; tentative D call: TRBD2 (5 bases). V lost 6 bases and J 4 bases, leaving 14 bases between the germline ends. Germline V gene sequence: CDR1 SGHRS, CDR2 YFSETQ. The CDR3 totals 14 residues. CDR3 DNA sequence: TGCGCCAGCACTGCGGGCTCCTTATACAATGAGCAGTTCTTC. It specifies CASTAGSLYNEQFF. The entire variable domain, with the rest obtained from reference TRBV5-1 and TRBJ2-1, is as follows: KAGVTQTPRYLIKTRGQQVTLSCSPISGHRSVSWYQQTPGQGLQFLFEYFSETQRNKGNFPGRFSGRQFSNSRSEMNVSTLELGDSALYLCASTAGSLYNEQFFGPGTRLTVL.

The table lists this clonotype with a few counts. V gene TRBV4-1 combines with J gene TRBJ1-1, with D unclear. Per germline, CDR1 MGHRA and CDR2 YSYEKL. V shed 3 bases and J shed 1 base, with 6 bases lying between them. The CDR3 has 13 residues. CDR3 loop: CASSHAGNTEAFF. The CDR3 region has the DNA TGCGCCAGCAGCCACGCAGGGAACACTGAAGCTTTCTTT.

This clonotype was detected a few times. The chain couples TRBV6-1 to TRBJ1-1, with D perhaps matching TRBD1 (6 bases). The ends were cut back, 3 bases at V and 2 bases at J, with 16 bases in the middle. CDR1 is MNHNS and CDR2 is SASEGT in the germline V gene. CDR3 length: 16 residues. This CDR3 reads CASSENLGAGNTEAFF. CDR3 DNA sequence: TGTGCCAGCAGTGAGAATCTGGGGGCCGGAAACACTGAAGCTTTCTTT.

This rearrangement joins TRBV9 to TRBJ2-1; 7 positions agree with TRBD2. This CDR3 is built from 16 residues. After removal of 2 bases from V and 1 base from J, the junction contained 6 bases not matched to a gene. Germline V lookup: CDR1 SGDLS, CDR2 YYNGEE. CDR3 sequence: CASSVPLASSYNEQFF. CDR3 DNA sequence: TGTGCCAGCAGCGTTCCACTAGCGTCTTCCTACAATGAGCAGTTCTTC.

V and J are TRBV20-1 and TRBJ2-4, with D perhaps matching TRBD1 or TRBD2 (6 bases each). The V end lost 5 bases, the J end lost 3 bases, and 14 bases lay between the germline ends. Germline assignment: CDR1 DFQATT and CDR2 SNEGSKA (reference sequence). The CDR3 extends over 14 amino acids. CDR3 amino acids: CSAGDGGGKNIQYF. The CDR3 DNA reads TGCAGTGCTGGGGATGGAGGGGGCAAAAACATTCAGTACTTC.

The rearrangement links TRBV15 to TRBJ1-1, with a tentative D call TRBD1 (5 bases). The CDR3 spans 15 residues. V was cut by 3 bases and J by 7 bases, with 18 bases left in between. The germline V gene has CDR1 LNHNV and CDR2 YYDKDF (reference sequence). CDR3 amino acids: CATSSSKGTGGEAFF. The CDR3 DNA reads as TGTGCCACCAGCAGCTCAAAGGGGACGGGTGGTGAAGCTTTCTTT.

This chain joins TRBV3-1 and TRBJ2-5, with D maybe TRBD1 (5 bases). V lost 4 bases and J 5 bases, leaving 17 bases between the germline ends. Germline values: CDR1 LGHDT, CDR2 YNNKEL (reference sequence). The CDR3 extends over 15 amino acids. CDR3 region: CASSRPGQGWETQYF. The CDR3 DNA follows: TGTGCCAGCAGCCGACCTGGGCAGGGATGGGAGACCCAGTACTTC.